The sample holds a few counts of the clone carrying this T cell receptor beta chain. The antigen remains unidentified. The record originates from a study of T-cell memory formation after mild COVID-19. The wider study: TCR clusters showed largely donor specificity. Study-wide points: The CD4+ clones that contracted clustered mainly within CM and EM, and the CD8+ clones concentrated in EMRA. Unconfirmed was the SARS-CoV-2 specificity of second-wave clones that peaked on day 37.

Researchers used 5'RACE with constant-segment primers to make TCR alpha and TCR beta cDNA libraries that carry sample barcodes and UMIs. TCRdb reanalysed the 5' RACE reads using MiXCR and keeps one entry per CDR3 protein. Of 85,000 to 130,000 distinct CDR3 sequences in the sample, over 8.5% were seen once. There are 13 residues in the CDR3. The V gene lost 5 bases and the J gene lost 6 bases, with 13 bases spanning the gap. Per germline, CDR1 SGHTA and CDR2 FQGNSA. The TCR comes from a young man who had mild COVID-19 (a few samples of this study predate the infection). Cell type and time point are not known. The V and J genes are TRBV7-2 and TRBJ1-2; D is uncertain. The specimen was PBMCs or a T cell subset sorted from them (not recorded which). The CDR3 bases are TGTGCCAGCAGCCTCTCCGGGGAACATGGCTACACCTTC. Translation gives CASSLSGEHGYTF.